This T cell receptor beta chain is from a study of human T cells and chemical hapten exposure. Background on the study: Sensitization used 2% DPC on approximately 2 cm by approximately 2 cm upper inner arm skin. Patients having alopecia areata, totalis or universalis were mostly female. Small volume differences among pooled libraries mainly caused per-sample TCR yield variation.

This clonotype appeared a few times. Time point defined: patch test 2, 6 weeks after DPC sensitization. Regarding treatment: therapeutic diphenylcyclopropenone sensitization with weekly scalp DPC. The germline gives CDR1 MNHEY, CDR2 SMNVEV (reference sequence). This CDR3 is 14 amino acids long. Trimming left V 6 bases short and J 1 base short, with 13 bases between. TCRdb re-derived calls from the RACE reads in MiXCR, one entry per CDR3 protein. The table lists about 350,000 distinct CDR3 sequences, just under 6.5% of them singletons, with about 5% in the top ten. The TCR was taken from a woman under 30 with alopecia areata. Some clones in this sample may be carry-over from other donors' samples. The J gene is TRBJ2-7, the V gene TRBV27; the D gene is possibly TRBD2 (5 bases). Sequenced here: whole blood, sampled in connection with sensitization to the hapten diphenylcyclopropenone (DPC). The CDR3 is CASSYAPGSYEQYF. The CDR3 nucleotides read TGTGCCAGCAGCTACGCTCCGGGGTCCTACGAGCAGTACTTC.